Following are 9 T cell receptor beta chains from one sample sequenced in a study of blood T cells in healthy people across ages. PCR was performed a second time for roughly 6 to 12 cycles using a sample-barcoded 5' primer and a J-beta primer mix. TCRdb reprocessed the 5' RACE reads via MiXCR and lists one record per CDR3 protein. The sample has fewer than 750,000 distinct CDR3 sequences; around 52% are singletons. The sample taken for sequencing was blood. Receptors originate from a woman aged 80 or over in good health.

This clonotype was recorded many times. V is TRBV27 and J is TRBJ2-5; TRBD1 is a possible D gene (5 bases). V was pared by 3 bases and J by 6 bases, with 8 bases between. Germline CDR1 MNHEY, CDR2 SMNVEV (reference sequence). The CDR3 covers 12 residues. CDR3 in DNA: TGTGCCAGCAGTTTCCCAGGGCAGACCCAGTACTTC. Amino acid sequence: CASSFPGQTQYF.

The chain couples TRBV7-9 to TRBJ2-5; D remains ambiguous. Trimming removed 3 bases at V and 0 bases at J, with 11 bases between. The CDR3 totals 15 residues. Germline CDR1 is SEHNR and CDR2 is FQNEAQ (reference sequence). CDR3 in amino acids: CASSFPVQDQETQYF. Here the CDR3 DNA reads TGTGCCAGCAGCTTCCCCGTCCAGGACCAAGAGACCCAGTACTTC.

As regards this clonotype: Its ends do not fully match the called genes, so a read error is possible. V usage is TRBV5-1 and J usage is TRBJ1-5, with D unresolved. Germline V gene data show CDR1 as SGHRS and CDR2 as YFSETQ. The CDR3 has 13 amino acids. The CDR3 DNA is TGTGCCAGCAGTGTTTTCGGTAATCAGCCCCAGCATTTT. Amino acids: CASSVFGNQPQHF.

This clonotype was seen a handful of times. The chain links TRBV7-3 to TRBJ2-6; D not certain. The length of the CDR3 is 16 residues. With 1 base removed from V and 0 bases from J, the gap between germline ends came to 7 bases. CDR1 and CDR2 from the germline V gene are SGHTA and FQGTGA. CDR3 DNA sequence: TGTGCCAGCAGCTTAAGGTTCGGCTCTGGGGCCAACGTCCTGACTTTC. Its protein product is CASSLRFGSGANVLTF.

This clonotype was recorded at least ten times. V usage is TRBV7-6 and J usage is TRBJ2-7; D is uncertain. This CDR3 has 15 amino acids. The ends were cut back, 2 bases at V and 2 bases at J, with 13 bases in the middle. CDR1 and CDR2 (germline): SGHVS, FNYEAQ. CDR3 region: CASSLYHRYTYEQYF. The CDR3 nucleotides read TGTGCCAGCAGCTTATACCACAGATATACCTACGAGCAGTACTTC.

Worth noting for this clonotype: Just one base apart from a much larger clone, this may be a read error. The rearrangement links TRBV6-5 to TRBJ2-1; D is unclear. Trimming took 2 bases from V and 0 from J, leaving 8 bases between them. This CDR3 contains 15 residues. Looked up from germline, CDR1 is MNHEY and CDR2 is SVGAGI. The CDR3 spells CASSYGLRSYNEQFF. In nucleotides, the CDR3 is TGTGCCAGCAGTTACGGCTTGCGCTCCTACAATGAGCAGTTCTTC.

This clonotype has a handful of counts. The junction and the germline gene differ at one end; a read error may be behind it. V is TRBV30 and J is TRBJ2-5; D may be TRBD1 or TRBD2 (5 bases each). CDR1 is GTSNPN, CDR2 SVGIG, per germline (reference sequence). This CDR3 is 12 amino acids long. CDR3 in DNA: TGTGCCTGGGGGGGACGAGCAGAGAGCCAGTACTTC. Amino acids: CAWGGRAESQYF.

V is TRBV7-2 and J is TRBJ2-1; D is possibly TRBD1 or TRBD2 (6 bases each). Germline values: CDR1 SGHTA, CDR2 FQGNSA. The CDR3 loop spans 16 amino acids. Trimming cost V 5 bases and J 8 bases, with 22 bases left between them. CDR3 sequence: CASSPAAGTGAYEQFF. The CDR3 DNA reads as TGTGCCAGCAGCCCAGCGGCGGGGACGGGGGCATATGAGCAGTTCTTC.

The chain uses TRBV29-1 and TRBJ2-5; 9 bases line up with TRBD1. The J call may be incorrect, as the DNA end agrees better with TRBJ2-7. Germline CDR1 and CDR2: SQVTM and ANQGSEA. The CDR3 loop spans 13 amino acids. The CDR3 nucleotides are TGCAGCGTCGCCCCGGGACAGGGCAACGAGCAGTACTTC. Its translation: CSVAPGQGNEQYF.